This T cell receptor (beta chain) is from a study of shared clonotypes between healthy human individuals. The CDR3 covers 14 residues. V was cut by 3 bases and J by 1 base, with 7 bases left in between. Germline V CDR1 and CDR2: MDHEN, SYDVKM. The assay was immunoSEQ multiplex PCR, and TCRdb's table has in-frame clones only and misses some. The table has roughly 640,000 clones, less than 98% seen once. This sequence originates from a woman aged 25-40 years in good health. The chain combines TRBV28 with TRBJ1-5, with D unresolved. What was sequenced was naive CD4+ T cells sorted from blood. The subset denotes: CD45RA+ positively selected. DNA for the CDR3: TGTGCCAGCAGTTTGCGTCCGAGCAATCAGCCCCAGCATTTT. It specifies CASSLRPSNQPQHF.